Following are 24 T cell receptor beta chains from one sample sequenced in a study of blood T cell repertoires in COVID-19. Generated by immunoSEQ multiplex PCR, the TCRdb table keeps only in-frame clones and is missing some. Of 80,000 or so clones listed, about four fifths are singletons. The specimen was peripheral blood. The source of these receptors is a human donor in a cohort sampled during active COVID-19.

The chain recombines TRBV28 with TRBJ2-1; D perhaps matches TRBD2 (5 bases). V was shortened by 3 bases and J by 6 bases, with 15 bases between the two germline ends. Germline loops: CDR1 MDHEN, CDR2 SYDVKM. The CDR3 loop spans 15 amino acids. The CDR3 DNA reads TGTGCCAGCAGTTTCCGGGGTAGTCGGTTCAATGAGCAGTTCTTC. Protein product: CASSFRGSRFNEQFF.

This clone was recorded only once. The chain employs TRBV10-1 and TRBJ1-2, with unresolved D. V shed 5 bases and J shed 4 bases, with 8 bases lying between them. The V gene's germline CDR1 is WNHNN and CDR2 SYGVQD (reference sequence). This CDR3 is 12 amino acids long. DNA of the CDR3: TGCGCCAGCAGTCAGGCGATCTATGGCTACACCTTC. Protein product: CASSQAIYGYTF.

CDR3 DNA: TGTGCCACCAGTGAAGACCTGCAGGGCACAGATACGCAGTATTTT. This encodes CATSEDLQGTDTQYF. V and J are TRBV24-1 and TRBJ2-3; D ambiguous. The CDR3 length is 15 residues. The V end was cut by 4 bases, the J end by 1 base, with 11 bases between. The germline V gene encodes CDR1 KGHDR and CDR2 SFDVKD.

The V gene is TRBV5-4, the J gene TRBJ1-2; 7 bases agree with TRBD1. Germline V gene sequence: CDR1 SGHNT, CDR2 YYREEE (reference sequence). The CDR3 contains 14 residues. The CDR3 bases are TGTGCGAAGCGGGGGGGCAGGGGGAACTATGGCTACACCTTC. It encodes CAKRGGRGNYGYTF.

The genes are TRBV6-5 and TRBJ1-2; D unresolved. Trimming left V 8 bases short and J 3 bases short, with 10 bases between. The germline CDR1 and CDR2 sequences are MNHEY and SVGAGI. The CDR3 is 12 amino acids. In DNA form, the CDR3 reads TGTGCCAGCCGGGGAACAGACTATGGCTACACCTTC. This encodes CASRGTDYGYTF.

CDR3 residues: CAWSGQGGYEQYF. For the CDR3, the DNA is TGTGCCTGGAGTGGTCAGGGGGGATACGAGCAGTACTTC. J is TRBJ2-7 and V is TRBV30; TRBD1 is a possible D gene (7 bases). The CDR3 extends over 13 amino acids. Germline V lookup: CDR1 GTSNPN, CDR2 SVGIG (reference sequence). V was clipped by 1 base and J by 4 bases, with 11 bases between them. The whole variable domain, remainder taken from reference TRBV30 and TRBJ2-7, is SQTIHQWPATLVQPVGSPLSLECTVEGTSNPNLYWYRQAAGRGLQLLFYSVGIGQISSEVPQNLSASRPQDRQFILSSKKLLLSDSGFYLCAWSGQGGYEQYFGPGTRLTVT.

The genes are TRBV29-1 and TRBJ2-1, with 8 positions matching TRBD1. The CDR3 covers 14 residues. Germline V gene sequence: CDR1 SQVTM, CDR2 ANQGSEA. V lost 4 bases to trimming and J lost 4 bases; unmatched junction nucleotides: 6. The CDR3 loop is CSVGRGPRYNEQFF. The CDR3 bases are TGCAGCGTTGGCAGGGGGCCCCGATACAATGAGCAGTTCTTC.

The J gene is TRBJ1-3, the V gene TRBV9; perhaps TRBD1 as D (5 bases). Per the germline V gene, CDR1 is SGDLS and CDR2 is YYNGEE. The CDR3 has 16 amino acids. V was clipped by 3 bases and J by 0 bases, with 13 bases between them. Written as DNA, the CDR3 is TGTGCCAGCAGCGGTAGACAGATCTACTCTGGAAACACCATATATTTT. It specifies CASSGRQIYSGNTIYF.

V is TRBV27 and J is TRBJ1-5; no clear D gene. V lost 2 bases and J 4 bases, leaving 9 bases between the germline ends. The CDR3 is made up of 14 amino acids. Germline loops: CDR1 MNHEY, CDR2 SMNVEV (reference sequence). CDR3 coding DNA: TGTGCCAGCAGTTTACTACAGTCGAATCAGCCCCAGCATTTT. Its translation: CASSLLQSNQPQHF.

In its sample, this clone was seen a few times. The gene calls are TRBV28 and TRBJ2-7; TRBD1 matches at 7 bases. CDR1 is MDHEN and CDR2 is SYDVKM in the germline V gene. CDR3 length: 15 amino acids. V lost 2 bases, J lost 3 bases, and 7 bases stayed unmatched. The CDR3 sequence: CASSLPLGQYYEQYF. Written as DNA, the CDR3 is TGTGCCAGCAGTTTACCATTGGGACAGTACTACGAGCAGTACTTC.

The sample holds one count of this clone. V and J are TRBV7-3 and TRBJ2-5; 11 bases line up with TRBD2. The CDR3 totals 13 residues. The ends lost 6 bases at V and 4 bases at J; junction bases unmatched: 1. CDR1 is SGHTA, CDR2 FQGTGA, per germline. CDR3 loop: CASSGLAGETQYF. Here the CDR3 DNA reads TGTGCCAGCAGTGGACTAGCGGGAGAGACCCAGTACTTC.

The chain recombines TRBV19 with TRBJ1-2; D gene ambiguous. V lost 6 bases and J 1 base, leaving 6 bases between the germline ends. The CDR3 runs to 12 residues. Germline V gene sequence: CDR1 LNHDA, CDR2 SQIVND (reference sequence). CDR3 loop: CASRSSNYGYTF. The CDR3 region has the DNA TGTGCCAGTAGGTCCAGTAACTATGGCTACACCTTC. The complete variable domain, with remaining parts taken from reference TRBV19 and TRBJ1-2, reads DGGITQSPKYLFRKEGQNVTLSCEQNLNHDAMYWYRQDPGQGLRLIYYSQIVNDFQKGDIAEGYSVSREKKESFPLTVTSAQKNPTAFYLCASRSSNYGYTFGSGTRLTVV.

The V and J genes are TRBV29-1 and TRBJ2-7; 14 nucleotides match TRBD2. The junction had 5 bases not matched to a gene; V was cut back by 7 bases and J by 6 bases. Germline CDR1 is SQVTM and CDR2 is ANQGSEA. The CDR3 is 13 residues long. The CDR3 spells CSGETSGRAEQYF. Written as DNA, the CDR3 is TGCAGCGGAGAGACTAGCGGGAGGGCCGAGCAGTACTTC.

The chain links TRBV11-2 to TRBJ1-4, with 7 bases matching TRBD1. V lost 5 bases, J lost 5 bases, and 8 bases stayed unmatched. The CDR3 runs to 15 residues. Germline V gene sequence: CDR1 SGHAT, CDR2 FQNNGV. The CDR3 protein is CASSVGAGGNEKLFF. CDR3 in DNA: TGTGCCAGCAGCGTGGGGGCAGGGGGAAATGAAAAACTGTTTTTT.

A note on this clone: The identical CDR3 is also encoded by other nucleotide sequences in the sample. The chain recombines TRBV28 with TRBJ2-2; tentative D call: TRBD1 (6 bases). The V and J ends lost 7 bases and 4 bases respectively, with 10 bases between them. The CDR3 is made up of 13 amino acids. Looked up from germline, CDR1 is MDHEN and CDR2 is SYDVKM. The CDR3 region has the DNA TGTGCCAGCAAGGTACAGGGCACCGGGGAGCTGTTTTTT. As protein: CASKVQGTGELFF.

The table lists this clone with a few counts. This rearrangement joins TRBV5-4 to TRBJ2-1, with 10 bases fitting TRBD2. There are 15 residues in the CDR3. J gave up 7 bases and V 4 bases, and 8 bases lay outside the gene matches. Per germline, CDR1 SGHNT and CDR2 YYREEE (reference sequence). In DNA form, the CDR3 reads TGTGCCAGCAGCCAGGATCCTAGCGGGAGAAATGAGCAGTTCTTC. Translated, it gives CASSQDPSGRNEQFF.

The rearrangement uses TRBV7-9 and TRBJ2-5, with 8 bases fitting TRBD1. The CDR3 loop spans 15 amino acids. Germline-derived CDR1 and CDR2 are SEHNR and FQNEAQ (reference sequence). Losses at the gene ends were 5 bases for V and 2 bases for J; bases not matched to a gene: 7. Here the CDR3 reads CASSLWTGKQETQYF. The CDR3 nucleotides are TGTGCCAGCAGCCTCTGGACAGGGAAACAAGAGACCCAGTACTTC.

The J gene is TRBJ1-2, the V gene TRBV21-1; the D call of TRBD1 is as the table states it, not checked on the DNA. TRBV21-1 is termed a pseudogene. The CDR3 spans 14 residues. CDR3 amino acids: CASSKKQGASGYTF. The DNA for the CDR3 is TGTGCCAGCAGCAAAAAGCAGGGTGCTAGTGGCTACACCTTC.

V and J are TRBV3-1 (or the pseudogene TRBV3-2) and TRBJ1-3, with 8 bases matching TRBD1. Per the germline V gene, CDR1 is LGHDT and CDR2 is YNNKEL (reference sequence). CDR3 length: 14 amino acids. Germline trimming cut 6 bases from V and 2 bases from J; bases unmatched to any gene: 3. The CDR3 DNA reads TGTGCCAGCAGTCAGGGGGCCACTGGAAACACCATATATTTT. This sequence encodes CASSQGATGNTIYF.

The V gene is TRBV2, the J gene TRBJ2-4; possible D gene TRBD1, 6 bases. Trimming took 8 bases from V and 5 from J, leaving 13 bases between them. Germline loops: CDR1 SNHLY, CDR2 FYNNEI. The CDR3 consists of 13 residues. CDR3 loop: CASRRGPQNIQYF. In nucleotides, the CDR3 is TGTGCCAGCCGCAGGGGACCTCAAAACATTCAGTACTTC.

The V gene is TRBV7-2, the J gene TRBJ2-1; D is unclear. V lost 2 bases, J lost 6 bases, and 5 bases lay in between. This CDR3 is 12 amino acids long. CDR1 is SGHTA and CDR2 is FQGNSA in the germline V gene. In DNA form, the CDR3 reads TGTGCCAGCAGCTTAACAAGCAATGAGCAGTTCTTC. It is translated as CASSLTSNEQFF.

The chain combines TRBV19 with TRBJ2-3; 15 nucleotides line up with TRBD2. V dropped 3 bases and J dropped 5; count of bases not matched to a gene: 0. Germline V gene sequence: CDR1 LNHDA, CDR2 SQIVND (reference sequence). The CDR3 loop spans 15 amino acids. In nucleotides, the CDR3 is TGTGCCAGTAGTATGGGACTAGCGGGGGGAGATACGCAGTATTTT. This sequence encodes CASSMGLAGGDTQYF.

This chain links TRBV10-1 with TRBJ1-1; D is perhaps TRBD1 (5 bases). This CDR3 comprises 14 residues. Germline values: CDR1 WNHNN, CDR2 SYGVQD (reference sequence). V gave up 0 bases and J gave up 7 bases, with 12 bases separating them. The CDR3 DNA is TGCGCCAGCAGTGAGTCGAACCGGGGGAATGAAGCTTTCTTT. This encodes CASSESNRGNEAFF.

The J gene is TRBJ2-4, the V gene TRBV5-1; the match to TRBD1 covers 9 bases. Trimming took 2 bases from V and 4 from J; bases not matched to a gene: 7. Per germline, CDR1 SGHRS and CDR2 YFSETQ. The CDR3 extends over 16 amino acids. CDR3 nucleotide sequence: TGCGCCAGCAGCTTACTATCCGGGACAGGGAAAAACATTCAGTACTTC. Translation: CASSLLSGTGKNIQYF.